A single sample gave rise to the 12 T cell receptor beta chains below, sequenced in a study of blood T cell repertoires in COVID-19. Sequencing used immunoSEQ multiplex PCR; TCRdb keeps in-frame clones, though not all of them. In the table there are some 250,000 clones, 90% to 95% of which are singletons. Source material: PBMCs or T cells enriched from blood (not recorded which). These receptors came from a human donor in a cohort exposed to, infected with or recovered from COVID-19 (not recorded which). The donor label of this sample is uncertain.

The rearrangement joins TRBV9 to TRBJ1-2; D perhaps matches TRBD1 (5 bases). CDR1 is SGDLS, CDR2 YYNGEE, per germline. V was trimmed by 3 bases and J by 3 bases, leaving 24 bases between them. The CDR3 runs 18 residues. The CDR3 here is CASSGVRTGTFRDYGYTF. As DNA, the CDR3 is TGTGCCAGCAGCGGTGTGAGAACAGGTACCTTCCGGGACTATGGCTACACCTTC.

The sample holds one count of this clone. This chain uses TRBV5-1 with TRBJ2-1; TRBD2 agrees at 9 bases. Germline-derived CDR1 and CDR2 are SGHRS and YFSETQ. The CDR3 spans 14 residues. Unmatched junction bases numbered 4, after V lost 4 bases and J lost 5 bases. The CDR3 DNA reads TGCGCCAGCAGCCGCGGGGGGGCCGACAATGAGCAGTTCTTC. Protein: CASSRGGADNEQFF.

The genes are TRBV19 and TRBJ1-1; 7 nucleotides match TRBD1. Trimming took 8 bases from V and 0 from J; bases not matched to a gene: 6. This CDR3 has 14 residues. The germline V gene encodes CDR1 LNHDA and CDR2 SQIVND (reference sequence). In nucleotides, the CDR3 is TGTGCCAGTGGGGACAGTCTTATGAACACTGAAGCTTTCTTT. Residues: CASGDSLMNTEAFF.

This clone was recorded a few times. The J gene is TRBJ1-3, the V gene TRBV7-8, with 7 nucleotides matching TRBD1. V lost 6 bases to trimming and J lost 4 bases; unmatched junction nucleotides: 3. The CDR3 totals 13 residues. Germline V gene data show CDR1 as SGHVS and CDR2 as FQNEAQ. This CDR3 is CASSPGQGNTIYF. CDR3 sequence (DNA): TGTGCCAGCAGTCCGGGACAGGGAAACACCATATATTTT. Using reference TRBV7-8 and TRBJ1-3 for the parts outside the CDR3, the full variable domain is GAGVSQSPRYKVAKRGQDVALRCDPISGHVSLFWYQQALGQGPEFLTYFQNEAQLDKSGLPSDRFFAERPEGSVSTLKIQRTQQEDSAVYLCASSPGQGNTIYFGEGSWLTVV.

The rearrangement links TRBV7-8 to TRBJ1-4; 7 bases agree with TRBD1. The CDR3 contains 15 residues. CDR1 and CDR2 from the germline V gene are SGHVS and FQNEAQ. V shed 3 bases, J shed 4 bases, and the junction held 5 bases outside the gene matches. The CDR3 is CASSLWGTVNEKLFF. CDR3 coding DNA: TGTGCCAGCAGCTTGTGGGGGACAGTTAATGAAAAACTGTTTTTT.

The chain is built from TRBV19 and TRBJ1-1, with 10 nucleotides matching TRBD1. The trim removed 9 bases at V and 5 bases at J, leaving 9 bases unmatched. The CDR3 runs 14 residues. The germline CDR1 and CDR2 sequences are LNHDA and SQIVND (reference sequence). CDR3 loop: CASRPGTGDTEAFF. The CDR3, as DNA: TGTGCCAGCAGACCCGGGACAGGGGATACTGAAGCTTTCTTT.

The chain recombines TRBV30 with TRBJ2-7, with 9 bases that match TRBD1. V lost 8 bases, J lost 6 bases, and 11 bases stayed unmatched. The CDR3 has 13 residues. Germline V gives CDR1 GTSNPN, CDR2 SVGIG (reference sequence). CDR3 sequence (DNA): TGTGCCGGGGCCCGGGACAGGGTCGGCGAGCAGTACTTC. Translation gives CAGARDRVGEQYF.

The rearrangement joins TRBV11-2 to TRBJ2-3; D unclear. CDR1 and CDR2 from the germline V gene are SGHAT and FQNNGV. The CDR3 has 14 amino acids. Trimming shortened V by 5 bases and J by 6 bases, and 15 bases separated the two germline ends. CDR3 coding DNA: TGTGCCAGCAGCCGAGGTACCCCAAGGGATACGCAGTATTTT. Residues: CASSRGTPRDTQYF. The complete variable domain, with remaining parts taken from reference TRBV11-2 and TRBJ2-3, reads EAGVAQSPRYKIIEKRQSVAFWCNPISGHATLYWYQQILGQGPKLLIQFQNNGVVDDSQLPKDRFSAERLKGVDSTLKIQPAKLEDSAVYLCASSRGTPRDTQYFGPGTRLTVL.

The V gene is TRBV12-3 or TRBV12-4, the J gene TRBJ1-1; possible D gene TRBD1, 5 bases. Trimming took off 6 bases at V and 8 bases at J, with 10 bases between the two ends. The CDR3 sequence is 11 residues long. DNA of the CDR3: TGTGCCAGCAGAAATAGGGGCGAAGCTTTCTTT. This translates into CASRNRGEAFF.

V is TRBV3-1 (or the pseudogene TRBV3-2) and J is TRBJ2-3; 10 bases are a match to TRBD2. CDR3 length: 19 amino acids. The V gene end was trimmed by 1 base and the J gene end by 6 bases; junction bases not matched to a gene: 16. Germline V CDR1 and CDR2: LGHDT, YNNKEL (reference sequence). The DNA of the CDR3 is TGTGCCAGCAGCCAAGCCCAGCTCCTAGCGGGGGCCCCTGGTGATACGCAGTATTTT. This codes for CASSQAQLLAGAPGDTQYF.

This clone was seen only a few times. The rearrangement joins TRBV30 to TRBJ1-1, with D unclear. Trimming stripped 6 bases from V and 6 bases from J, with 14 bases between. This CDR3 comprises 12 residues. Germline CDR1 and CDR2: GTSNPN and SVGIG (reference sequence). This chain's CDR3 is CACKPTGPEAFF. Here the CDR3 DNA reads TGTGCCTGCAAGCCAACTGGGCCTGAAGCTTTCTTT.

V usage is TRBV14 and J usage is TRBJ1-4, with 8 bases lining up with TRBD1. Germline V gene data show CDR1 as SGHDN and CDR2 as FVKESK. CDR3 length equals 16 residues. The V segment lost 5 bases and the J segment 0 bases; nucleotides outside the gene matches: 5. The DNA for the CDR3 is TGTGCCAGCAGCGACGGACAGGGCACAACTAATGAAAAACTGTTTTTT. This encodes CASSDGQGTTNEKLFF.